This TCR beta chain was found in a study of memory CD4+ T cells and cytomegalovirus serostatus. About the study: Healthy Belgian adult donors included several CMV-positive and 24 CMV-negative people. Findings and caveats of the study: Of 164 reported CMV TCRbeta sequences, just over 65 were found in memory CD4+ repertoires.

A word on this clone: The antigen remains undetermined.

Original processing methods: Out-of-frame sequences were removed, leaving a few million distinct TCRbeta sequences. Measured with immunoSEQ multiplex PCR; TCRdb has only the in-frame clones, and not every one. For V, J and clone size, that table is used; D and trimming come from the DNA. The sample has roughly 84,000 clones; approximately 80% are singletons. V lost 0 bases, J lost 1 base, and 6 bases lay in between. Germline values: CDR1 SGHNT, CDR2 YENEEA. CDR3 length: 14 residues. The sort gate was single viable CD3+CD4+CD8-CD45RO+ cells for memory CD4+ T cells. Serum IgG to CMV pp150, pp28, p38 and p52 defined serostatus.

The sequencing input was memory CD4+ T cells from blood. The J gene is TRBJ1-1, the V gene TRBV11-3; D not certain. This sequence originates from an adult in good health and CMV-seronegative. DNA for the CDR3: TGTGCCAGCAGCTTAGATTGGCCGAACACTGAAGCTTTCTTT. This gives the protein CASSLDWPNTEAFF.